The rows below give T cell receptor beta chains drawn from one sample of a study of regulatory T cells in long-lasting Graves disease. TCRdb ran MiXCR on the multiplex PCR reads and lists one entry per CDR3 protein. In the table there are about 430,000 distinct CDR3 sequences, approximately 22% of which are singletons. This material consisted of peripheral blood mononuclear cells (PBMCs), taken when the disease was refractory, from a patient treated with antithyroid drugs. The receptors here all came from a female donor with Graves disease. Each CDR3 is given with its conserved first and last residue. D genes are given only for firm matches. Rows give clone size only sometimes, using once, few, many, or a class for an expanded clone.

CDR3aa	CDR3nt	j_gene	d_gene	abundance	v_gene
CASSIWLPGGTAMNTEAFF	TGTGCCAGTAGTATCTGGTTACCCGGGGGGACGGCCATGAACACTGAAGCTTTCTTT	TRBJ1-1	NA	NA	TRBV19
CSAREGGSTEAFF	TGCAGTGCTAGAGAGGGGGGGTCGACTGAAGCTTTCTTT	TRBJ1-1	NA	many	TRBV20-1
CAWSTNRAFVNTGELFF	TGTGCCTGGAGTACCAACAGGGCTTTCGTGAACACCGGGGAGCTGTTTTTT	TRBJ2-2	NA	NA	TRBV30
CASSFGGTAMDEQYF	TGCGCCAGCAGCTTTGGGGGGACGGCAATGGACGAGCAGTACTTC	TRBJ2-7	NA	many	TRBV5-1
CASSYQLPEAFF	TGTGCCAGCAGTTACCAGCTTCCAGAAGCTTTCTTT	TRBJ1-1	NA	NA	TRBV6-5
CAISSGTGTSYEQYF	TGTGCCATCAGTTCCGGGACAGGGACATCCTACGAGCAGTACTTC	TRBJ2-7	TRBD1	many	TRBV27
CASSASGGGTEAFF	TGTGCCAGCAGTGCCAGTGGCGGTGGAACTGAAGCTTTCTTT	TRBJ1-1	NA	many	TRBV6-1
CSARSWTGGNEKLFF	TGCAGTGCTAGATCGTGGACAGGGGGGAATGAAAAACTGTTTTTT	TRBJ1-4	TRBD1	many	TRBV20-1
CASSPAGLAETTKTGELFF	TGTGCCAGCAGCCCAGCAGGACTAGCGGAGACAACAAAGACCGGGGAGCTGTTTTTT	TRBJ2-2	TRBD2	NA	TRBV3-1
CASSEPNDRFYHNNQPQHF	TGTGCCAGCAGTGAACCCAACGACAGATTCTACCATAATAATCAGCCCCAGCATTTT	TRBJ1-5	NA	many	TRBV6-1
CATSSGGNGYTF	TGTGCCACGAGCTCAGGGGGGAACGGCTACACCTTC	TRBJ1-2	TRBD1	NA	TRBV15